These 19 T cell receptor beta chains were sequenced from one sample in a study of identical twins. In TCRdb, the 5' RACE reads were re-called with MiXCR into one record per CDR3 protein. The sample holds approximately 280,000 distinct CDR3 sequences; under 9.5% are singletons and the top ten take less than 2.5%. These same records also appear under a second study, on yellow fever vaccine responses in identical twins.

The material sequenced was memory (CD45RO+) T cells sorted from blood. These receptors originate from a woman younger than 35 in good health.

A few counts support this clonotype. V usage is TRBV6-2 or TRBV6-3 and J usage is TRBJ2-1, with 9 bases identical to TRBD2. The CDR3 is made up of 12 amino acids. With V trimmed by 5 bases and J by 10 bases, 3 bases remained unmatched. From germline, CDR1 is MNHEY and CDR2 SVGEGT. The CDR3 region is CASSPGLAEQFF. The DNA for the CDR3 is TGTGCCAGCAGTCCCGGACTAGCGGAGCAGTTCTTC.

This clonotype came up many times. The V gene is TRBV11-2, the J gene TRBJ1-4, with TRBD1 matching 8 bases. The CDR3 runs 15 residues. Trimming at V came to 4 bases and at J to 6 bases, leaving 7 bases not matched to a gene. Per germline, CDR1 SGHAT and CDR2 FQNNGV. This chain's CDR3 is CASSSRTGRYEKLFF. The CDR3 DNA reads TGTGCCAGCAGCTCTCGGACAGGGAGATATGAAAAACTGTTTTTT.

The sample holds a few counts of this clonotype. The V and J genes are TRBV28 and TRBJ2-7, with TRBD1 matching over 7 bases. With 2 bases clipped from V and 2 bases from J, the junction kept 6 bases outside the gene matches. The CDR3 extends over 15 amino acids. Germline V gene sequence: CDR1 MDHEN, CDR2 SYDVKM. This CDR3 is CASSLRQGQPYEQYV. CDR3 in DNA: TGTGCCAGCAGTTTACGACAGGGCCAGCCCTACGAGCAGTACGTC.

This sequence joins TRBV3-1 and TRBJ2-3; D gene uncertain. This CDR3 region has 16 residues. CDR1 is LGHDT and CDR2 is YNNKEL in the germline V gene (reference sequence). V lost 4 bases and J 4 bases, leaving 18 bases between the germline ends. The CDR3 nucleotides read TGTGCCAGCAGCCCCTCCTGGCAGGCGAATGCAGATACGCAGTATTTT. This translates into CASSPSWQANADTQYF.

This clonotype was found a few times. This chain joins TRBV20-1 and TRBJ1-1; no definite D call. The CDR3 loop spans 14 amino acids. Deletions cut 1 base from V and 1 base from J, with 10 bases between. Germline CDR1 and CDR2: DFQATT and SNEGSKA (reference sequence). This CDR3 reads CSARGWQQNTEAFF. CDR3 nucleotide sequence: TGCAGTGCTAGAGGGTGGCAGCAGAACACTGAAGCTTTCTTT.

This clonotype was found a few times. V and J are TRBV11-2 and TRBJ2-2; no reliable D call. Per the germline V gene, CDR1 is SGHAT and CDR2 is FQNNGV. The germline V and J ends were trimmed by 1 base and 1 base, with 19 bases remaining between them. This CDR3 comprises 19 residues. This CDR3 reads CASSLGDIWELRNTGELFF. CDR3 DNA sequence: TGTGCCAGCAGCTTAGGGGATATATGGGAATTACGGAACACCGGGGAGCTGTTTTTT.

J is TRBJ2-3 and V is TRBV10-3; 7 positions agree with TRBD2. Germline CDR1 ENHRY, CDR2 SYGVKD. CDR3 size: 15 residues. The ends lost 8 bases at V and 1 base at J; junction bases unmatched: 9. CDR3 loop: CAIGAPGRGTDTQYF. The DNA of the CDR3 is TGTGCCATCGGGGCGCCTGGGAGGGGCACAGATACGCAGTATTTT.

This clonotype appeared many times. The V gene is TRBV6-4, the J gene TRBJ2-1; the D gene is possibly TRBD2 (6 bases). This CDR3 spans 15 amino acids. V was cut by 1 base and J by 1 base, with 8 bases left in between. Germline V gives CDR1 MRHNA, CDR2 SNTAGT. DNA of the CDR3: TGTGCCAGCAGTGACTTGGCGGGGTCCTACAATGAGCAGTTCTTC. It codes for CASSDLAGSYNEQFF.

In this sample, this clonotype turned up a few times. V is TRBV10-1 and J is TRBJ2-7; TRBD2 is a possible D gene (6 bases). CDR3 length equals 15 residues. Germline V gene data show CDR1 as WNHNN and CDR2 as SYGVQD (reference sequence). The germline V and J ends were trimmed by 2 bases and 1 base, with 12 bases remaining between them. CDR3 sequence reads: CASSENGGNSYEQYF. The CDR3 DNA follows: TGCGCCAGCAGTGAGAATGGGGGGAATTCCTACGAGCAGTACTTC.

The chain couples TRBV12-3 or TRBV12-4 to TRBJ2-5; possible D gene TRBD2, 5 bases. V was trimmed by 5 bases and J by 5 bases, leaving 12 bases between them. The length of the CDR3 is 13 residues. The DNA of the CDR3 is TGTGCCAGCAGTCGTACGAAGCGGGAGACCCAGTACTTC. This gives the protein CASSRTKRETQYF.

Points on this clonotype: With a much larger clone just one base away, this may be a read error. V gene TRBV4-1 combines with J gene TRBJ2-3; 7 bases agree with TRBD2. Losses at the gene ends were 0 bases for V and 2 bases for J; bases not matched to a gene: 8. The CDR3 has 17 residues. Looked up from germline, CDR1 is MGHRA and CDR2 is YSYEKL. The CDR3 spells CASSQDASGFNTDTQYF. CDR3 DNA sequence: TGCGCCAGCAGCCAAGATGCTAGCGGCTTTAACACAGATACGCAGTATTTT.

This clonotype was observed many times. The chain couples TRBV6-1 to TRBJ2-2; the match to TRBD1 covers 7 bases. The V gene's germline CDR1 is MNHNS and CDR2 SASEGT. J was trimmed by 4 bases and V by 6 bases; bases with no gene match: 8. The CDR3 is 15 amino acids. The CDR3 DNA follows: TGTGCCAGCAGAGTACAGGGGATCCTCACCGGGGAGCTGTTTTTT. Translation: CASRVQGILTGELFF.

The rearrangement joins TRBV28 to TRBJ2-4, with D perhaps TRBD1 or TRBD2 (5 bases each). The CDR3 spans 18 residues. V shed 1 base and J shed 1 base, with 17 bases lying between them. The germline gives CDR1 MDHEN, CDR2 SYDVKM. The CDR3 is CASSLSPLRGWAKNIQYF. The CDR3, as DNA: TGTGCCAGCAGTTTATCCCCCCTTCGGGGCTGGGCCAAAAACATTCAGTACTTC.

This clonotype was seen more than once but under ten times. The chain is built from TRBV18 and TRBJ1-1; 7 nucleotides align to TRBD1. Germline V gene data show CDR1 as KGHSH and CDR2 as LQKENI. V was clipped by 3 bases and J by 1 base; unmatched bases: 5. This CDR3 is built from 15 residues. The CDR3: CASSPGQTKNTEAFF. In DNA form, the CDR3 reads TGTGCCAGCTCACCGGGACAGACCAAGAACACTGAAGCTTTCTTT.

This clonotype was observed a few times. The chain carries TRBV11-3 and TRBJ2-4; perhaps D is TRBD1 or TRBD2 (5 bases each). Trimming removed 0 bases from V and 0 bases from J, with 9 bases in between. The V gene's germline CDR1 is SGHNT and CDR2 YENEEA. This CDR3 has 16 residues. The CDR3 sequence: CASSLEGTLAKNIQYF. CDR3 nucleotide sequence: TGTGCCAGCAGCTTAGAAGGGACCCTAGCCAAAAACATTCAGTACTTC.

CDR3 sequence: CASKGSGANVLTF. As DNA, the CDR3 is TGTGCCAGTAAGGGCTCTGGGGCCAACGTCCTGACTTTC. This rearrangement joins TRBV19 to TRBJ2-6; D not certain. Per germline, CDR1 LNHDA and CDR2 SQIVND (reference sequence). Trimming cost V 7 bases and J 0 bases, with 4 bases left between them. The CDR3 spans 13 residues.

The V and J genes are TRBV6-5 and TRBJ1-1, with D uncertain. With 2 bases removed from V and 1 base from J, the gap between germline ends came to 20 bases. Germline V gene data show CDR1 as MNHEY and CDR2 as SVGAGI. This CDR3 has 18 residues. CDR3 loop: CASSYGGSLSSANTEAFF. The CDR3 DNA follows: TGTGCCAGCAGTTACGGCGGAAGTCTAAGCTCGGCGAACACTGAAGCTTTCTTT.

The V call is TRBV10-3, the J call TRBJ2-7; D unresolved. Trimming cost V 2 bases and J 2 bases, with 4 bases left between them. Germline V gene data show CDR1 as ENHRY and CDR2 as SYGVKD. There are 12 residues in the CDR3. The CDR3 sequence is CAISEGAYEQYV. The CDR3 coding sequence is TGTGCCATCAGTGAGGGGGCCTACGAGCAGTACGTC.

This chain joins TRBV20-1 and TRBJ2-1, with 9 bases aligning to TRBD2. The CDR3 totals 13 residues. CDR1 and CDR2 from the germline V gene are DFQATT and SNEGSKA (reference sequence). V shed 6 bases and J 4 bases; nucleotides not matched to a gene: 4. The CDR3 protein is CSAGLALYNEQFF. The CDR3 nucleotides are TGCAGTGCGGGACTAGCCCTATACAATGAGCAGTTCTTC.